This TCR beta chain was recovered during a study of CD8 T cells in ankylosing spondylitis. TCRdb independently ran MiXCR on the 5' RACE reads; one entry per CDR3 protein. The table shows some 840,000 distinct CDR3 sequences, with roughly 12% occurring only once. This clonotype was recorded at least ten times. Its antigen is as yet unknown. V shed 8 bases and J shed 1 base, with 13 bases lying between them. The V gene's germline CDR1 is ENHRY and CDR2 SYGVKD. This CDR3 spans 14 amino acids. Study findings and constraints: For ankylosing spondylitis blood, a TCR beta motif of 8 or 9 highly homologous variants appeared characteristic.

This sequence originates from a male donor with ankylosing spondylitis. V usage is TRBV10-3 and J usage is TRBJ2-3; no definite D call. Sequences were obtained from blood, either unsorted or a sorted T cell fraction (not recorded which). CDR3 region: CAIETSLGTDTQYF. The CDR3 DNA reads TGTGCCATCGAAACGTCTCTCGGCACAGATACGCAGTATTTT.